This TCR beta chain was identified during a study of blood T cell repertoires in COVID-19. Turning to the study itself: Sources were T cells, B-cell-depleted T cells, or PBMCs; the material itself was cDNA or gDNA.

Per the authors' pipeline: Amplification from reference gene primers served as the basis for estimated nucleated cell counts. The table came from immunoSEQ multiplex PCR; TCRdb's copy has only in-frame clones and leaves some out. V and J calls and clone size come straight from that table; D and trimming were deduced from the DNA. The table lists nearly 30,000 clones, 70% to 90% of them singletons. Trimming shortened V by 1 base and J by 7 bases, and 14 bases separated the two germline ends. This CDR3 is 14 amino acids long. Germline lookup yields CDR1 KGHSH and CDR2 LQKENI. This receptor was identified in a human donor in a cohort sampled during active COVID-19. The chain recombines TRBV18 with TRBJ2-7; D ambiguous. Sequenced input: peripheral blood. Written as DNA, the CDR3 is TGTGCCAGCTCACCACTACCTCCGCCGGGTGAGCAGTACTTC. This sequence encodes CASSPLPPPGEQYF. Variable domain in full (rest from reference TRBV18 and TRBJ2-7): NAGVMQNPRHLVRRRGQEARLRCSPMKGHSHVYWYRQLPEEGLKFMVYLQKENIIDESGMPKERFSAEFPKEGPSILRIQQVVRGDSAAYFCASSPLPPPGEQYFGPGTRLTVT.